One T cell receptor beta chain is described in this entry. The data derive from a study of blood T cell repertoires in COVID-19. Study in general: Spain, Italy and the United States supplied samples that represented acute and convalescent COVID-19. The cDNA or gDNA used as material had been derived from T cells, B-cell-depleted T cells, or PBMCs.

How the authors handled the data: Amplification of reference gene primers provided the estimated nucleated cell counts. Using immunoSEQ multiplex PCR, the repertoire was profiled, and TCRdb retains in-frame clones only, with some absent. D and trimming come from the DNA, and the V and J calls and clone size come from that table. This sample has 62,000 or so clones; 75% to 90% occur once, and the top ten carry 8.2%. The ends were cut back, 8 bases at V and 1 base at J, with 10 bases in the middle. Germline loops: CDR1 SGHRS, CDR2 YFSETQ. This CDR3 region has 12 residues. Sequenced sample: peripheral blood. This TCR was recovered from a man between 45 and 60 years old with active COVID-19. V gene TRBV5-1 combines with J gene TRBJ2-7; D is unresolved. The CDR3 is CASRSTSYEQYF. DNA for the CDR3: TGCGCCAGTCGATCTACTTCCTACGAGCAGTACTTC.